Below, 6 T cell receptor beta chains from the same sample are listed, as sequenced in a study of CD8 T cells in ankylosing spondylitis. Each CDR3 protein gets one entry after TCRdb re-called the 5' RACE reads with MiXCR. The table has 150,000 to 250,000 distinct CDR3 sequences, 9.5% to 15% seen once. Sequencing was performed on blood, either unsorted or a sorted T cell fraction (not recorded which). The receptor set was obtained from a male donor with ankylosing spondylitis or in good health (not recorded which).

V gene TRBV6-4 combines with J gene TRBJ2-3; TRBD2 is a possible D gene (5 bases). Germline V gene sequence: CDR1 MRHNA, CDR2 SNTAGT. CDR3 length: 14 residues. Trimming removed 6 bases at V and 2 bases at J, with 12 bases between. The CDR3 spells CASRTDSLTDTQYF. CDR3 coding DNA: TGTGCCAGCAGAACGGACTCCCTCACAGATACGCAGTATTTT.

This rearrangement joins TRBV2 to TRBJ1-2, with D maybe TRBD1 (6 bases). With 11 bases removed from V and 2 bases from J, the gap between germline ends came to 9 bases. The CDR3 runs 11 residues. The V gene's germline CDR1 is SNHLY and CDR2 FYNNEI. The CDR3 DNA reads TGTGCCGCAACAGGGAACTATGGCTACACCTTC. Residues: CAATGNYGYTF.

This clonotype was counted many times. V usage is TRBV5-5 and J usage is TRBJ1-1; 9 bases are shared with TRBD1. Per germline, CDR1 SGHKS and CDR2 YYEKEE (reference sequence). Losses at the gene ends were 4 bases for V and 2 bases for J; bases not matched to a gene: 6. The CDR3 has 15 residues. This CDR3 reads CASSGDRAPNTEAFF. CDR3 nucleotide sequence: TGTGCCAGCAGCGGGGACAGGGCCCCAAACACTGAAGCTTTCTTT.

Regarding this clonotype: One end of the junction does not line up with germline, which may come from a read error. The chain combines TRBV29-1 with TRBJ1-1, with D unclear. In germline, CDR1 is SQVTM, CDR2 ANQGSEA. CDR3 size: 13 residues. CDR3 in amino acids: CSVEDGKNTEAFF. In DNA, the CDR3 is TGCAGCGTAGAAGACGGGAAGAACACTGAAGCTTTCTTT. The full variable domain, rest sourced from reference TRBV29-1 and TRBJ1-1, is SAVISQKPSRDICQRGTSLTIQCQVDSQVTMMFWYRQQPGQSLTLIATANQGSEATYESGFVIDKFPISRPNLTFSTLTVSNMSPEDSSIYLCSVEDGKNTEAFFGQGTRLTVV.

This chain uses TRBV20-1 with TRBJ2-7; D uncertain. Germline V gives CDR1 DFQATT, CDR2 SNEGSKA (reference sequence). The CDR3 covers 12 residues. V shed 0 bases and J shed 4 bases, with 7 bases lying between them. The CDR3 DNA reads TGCAGTGCTAGAGAGTCCGAGTACGAGCAGTACTTC. Amino acid sequence: CSARESEYEQYF.

This clonotype showed up just a few times. This sequence joins TRBV4-1 and TRBJ2-7, with TRBD1 matching 9 bases. The CDR3 is 16 residues long. The V gene's germline CDR1 is MGHRA and CDR2 YSYEKL. The junction had 8 bases not matched to a gene; V was cut back by 2 bases and J by 3 bases. The CDR3 protein is CASSQPPGTGSYEQYF. The CDR3 bases are TGCGCCAGCAGCCAACCTCCCGGGACAGGGAGCTACGAGCAGTACTTC.